The rows below give T cell receptor beta chains drawn from one sample of a study of neurological immune-mediated disorders. TCRdb re-called the 5' RACE reads with MiXCR, one entry per CDR3 protein. The data contain 35,000 to 40,000 distinct CDR3 sequences, 11% of them singletons. The sequenced material came from PBMCs. These receptors all stem from a man between 60 and 75 years old with HTLV-1-associated myelopathy (HAM/TSP). CDR3s include the opening cysteine and the closing phenylalanine or tryptophan. A D gene is named only where the DNA matches it firmly. Not every row has a clone size; where given, it reads once, few, many or a size class.

j_call,d_call,v_call,clone_size,cdr3_aa,cdr3_nt
TRBJ1-6,-,TRBV20-1,medium-sized,CSARDEGRSYNSPLHF,TGCAGTGCTAGAGACGAGGGAAGGTCTTATAATTCACCCCTCCACTTT
TRBJ2-1,-,TRBV7-2,many,CASSLQRPSYNEQFF,TGTGCCAGCAGCTTACAAAGGCCGTCCTACAATGAGCAGTTCTTC
TRBJ2-7,TRBD2,TRBV9,many,CASSVAPSGYEQYF,TGTGCCAGCAGCGTAGCCCCTAGCGGATACGAGCAGTACTTC
TRBJ1-1,-,TRBV5-6,many,CASSLPKYLNTEAFF,TGTGCCAGCAGCTTGCCAAAATATTTGAACACTGAAGCTTTCTTT
TRBJ2-3,TRBD2,TRBV4-3,many,CASSRQRGTEYTQYF,TGCGCCAGCAGCCGGCAGCGGGGGACCGAATATACGCAGTATTTT
TRBJ1-1,TRBD1,TRBV14,-,CASSRDRDTEAFF,TGTGCCAGCAGTCGGGACAGGGACACTGAAGCTTTCTTT
TRBJ1-2,-,TRBV5-1,many,CASSPTGGGYGYTF,TGCGCCAGCAGCCCGACCGGGGGGGGATATGGCTACACCTTC
TRBJ2-7,TRBD2,TRBV5-1,many,CASSTTLLAGGYEQYF,TGCGCCAGCAGCACAACCTTACTAGCGGGAGGGTACGAGCAGTACTTC
TRBJ2-2,-,TRBV10-2,-,CASSESSPGELFF,TGCGCCAGCAGTGAGTCCTCCCCCGGGGAGCTGTTTTTT
TRBJ1-1,-,TRBV7-2,many,CASSLIAEAFF,TGTGCCAGCAGCTTAATCGCTGAAGCTTTCTTT
TRBJ2-7,-,TRBV2,many,CASSLGQGPTSDYEQYF,TGTGCCAGCAGCCTCGGACAGGGCCCGACTAGCGATTACGAGCAGTACTTC
TRBJ2-3,TRBD1,TRBV6-5,many,CASNAGQGASDTQYF,TGTGCCAGCAATGCGGGACAGGGGGCATCGGATACGCAGTATTTT
TRBJ2-7,-,TRBV5-1,many,CASSLQGPYEQYF,TGCGCCAGCAGCTTGCAGGGGCCCTACGAGCAGTACTTC
TRBJ1-1,TRBD1,TRBV5-1,many,CASSVGQGYLNTEAFF,TGCGCCAGCAGCGTGGGACAGGGGTATTTGAACACTGAAGCTTTCTTT
TRBJ2-7,TRBD1,TRBV20-1,many,CSAGWTGESEQYF,TGCAGTGCTGGCTGGACAGGGGAGAGTGAGCAGTACTTC
TRBJ2-7,-,TRBV6-5,many,CASSSETLSREQYF,TGTGCCAGCAGTTCTGAGACCCTTTCTCGCGAGCAGTACTTC
TRBJ1-1,TRBD1,TRBV5-5,many,CASSWGQTLGTEAFF,TGTGCCAGCAGCTGGGGACAGACCTTGGGCACTGAAGCTTTCTTT
TRBJ2-5,TRBD1,TRBV20-1,many,CSARGLPGQKETQYF,TGCAGTGCTAGAGGATTACCGGGACAGAAAGAGACCCAGTACTTC
TRBJ2-3,TRBD1,TRBV7-7,-,CASSPKGAEGTQYF,TGTGCTAGCAGCCCCAAGGGGGCTGAGGGTACGCAGTATTTT
TRBJ2-1,-,TRBV20-1,many,CSARESGVGRGNEQFF,TGCAGTGCTAGAGAATCGGGGGTAGGACGGGGCAATGAGCAGTTCTTC
TRBJ1-1,-,TRBV27,many,CASRTGGTEAFF,TGTGCCAGCAGGACCGGTGGCACTGAAGCTTTCTTT
TRBJ2-7,TRBD1,TRBV4-1,-,CASSPHAGTGGFYEQYF,TGCGCCAGCAGCCCTCATGCCGGGACAGGGGGCTTCTACGAGCAGTACTTC
TRBJ2-1,-,TRBV20-1,many,CSARLPGVLLYGEQFF,TGCAGTGCTAGATTACCCGGAGTCCTCCTATACGGTGAGCAGTTCTTC
TRBJ1-4,TRBD1,TRBV4-2,many,CASSLGQDGKLFF,TGTGCCAGCAGCCTCGGACAGGACGGAAAACTGTTTTTT
TRBJ1-1,TRBD1,TRBV12-3/TRBV12-4,many,CASSRNRGGTEAFF,TGTGCCAGCAGTCGTAACAGGGGAGGCACTGAAGCTTTCTTT
TRBJ2-7,TRBD2,TRBV18,-,CVSSPRGSGGEQYF,TGTGTCAGCTCGCCGAGGGGTTCGGGAGGCGAGCAGTACTTC
TRBJ2-4,-,TRBV28,-,CASARGGQAKNIQYF,TGTGCCAGCGCGAGGGGAGGTCAAGCCAAAAACATTCAGTACTTC
TRBJ2-5,-,TRBV7-9,many,CASRTTQGYQETQYF,TGTGCCAGCAGGACAACCCAGGGGTACCAAGAGACCCAGTACTTC
TRBJ2-5,-,TRBV4-2,many,CASSVGRQETQYF,TGTGCCAGCAGCGTGGGACGGCAAGAGACCCAGTACTTC
TRBJ2-3,-,TRBV5-1,-,CASSSHGTGGDTQYF,TGCGCCAGCAGCTCCCACGGGACGGGTGGAGATACGCAGTATTTT
TRBJ2-1,-,TRBV6-2/TRBV6-3,-,CASSRDPFYNEQFF,TGTGCCAGCAGTCGGGACCCTTTCTACAATGAGCAGTTCTTC
TRBJ2-6,-,TRBV5-1,-,CAISPRDGNSGANVLTF,TGCGCCATCAGTCCCCGGGACGGAAACTCTGGGGCCAACGTCCTGACTTTC
TRBJ2-7,-,TRBV27,many,CASSLSRRAREQYF,TGTGCCAGCAGTTTATCCCGACGAGCTCGCGAGCAGTACTTC
TRBJ1-2,-,TRBV5-5,-,CASSSRGTLTVYCYTF,TGTGCCAGCAGCTCCCGGGGCACACTGACCGTCTATTGCTACACCTTC
TRBJ1-2,TRBD1,TRBV19,many,CASTDWTGINYGYTF,TGTGCCAGTACCGACTGGACAGGAATAAACTATGGCTACACCTTC
TRBJ1-4,-,TRBV20-1,-,CSAPGTNEKLFF,TGCAGTGCCCCCGGTACTAATGAAAAACTGTTTTTT
TRBJ2-1,-,TRBV7-9,many,CASSFPQGSNNEQFF,TGTGCCAGCAGCTTCCCGCAGGGCTCCAACAATGAGCAGTTCTTC
TRBJ2-1,-,TRBV4-1,many,CASSLQMRDVSYNEQFF,TGCGCCAGCAGCCTACAAATGCGGGACGTCTCCTACAATGAGCAGTTCTTC
TRBJ2-3,-,TRBV10-3,many,CAIRGQGGDTQYF,TGTGCCATCAGAGGACAGGGAGGGGATACGCAGTATTTT
TRBJ2-7,-,TRBV14,many,CASSRDISGEQYF,TGTGCCAGCAGCCGGGACATCTCCGGGGAGCAGTACTTC
TRBJ1-5,-,TRBV28,many,CASRPRGTGFTQHF,TGTGCCAGCAGGCCCCGGGGCACGGGATTTACCCAGCATTTT
TRBJ1-4,-,TRBV5-1,many,CASTPDPTNEKLFF,TGCGCCAGCACCCCGGATCCAACTAATGAAAAACTGTTTTTT
TRBJ2-3,TRBD2,TRBV5-1,many,CASSLGFGGGTDTQYF,TGCGCCAGCAGCTTGGGTTTCGGCGGGGGTACAGATACGCAGTATTTT
TRBJ2-7,-,TRBV5-1,many,CASSLGPGLSIYEQYF,TGCGCCAGCAGCTTGGGTCCCGGGTTATCGATCTACGAGCAGTACTTC
TRBJ2-3,TRBD2,TRBV10-3,-,CAISVGTSGNTDTQYF,TGTGCCATCAGCGTTGGGACTAGCGGAAACACAGATACGCAGTATTTT
TRBJ2-3,TRBD2,TRBV20-1,many,CSARGAGGPDTQYF,TGCAGTGCTAGAGGGGCGGGAGGACCAGATACGCAGTATTTT
TRBJ2-5,-,TRBV5-1,many,CASSLVTVQETQYF,TGCGCCAGCAGCTTGGTGACGGTTCAAGAGACCCAGTACTTC